This TCR beta chain was identified during a study of sequential checkpoint blockade in melanoma. Study details: Patients were randomized 1:1 to nivolumab-then-ipilimumab or ipilimumab-then-nivolumab first-line. Both treatment sequences were followed by maintenance nivolumab.

Sequencing used immunoSEQ multiplex PCR; TCRdb keeps in-frame clones, though not all of them. The sample shows 34,000 or so clones, about four fifths of them seen only once. CDR3 length: 15 amino acids. Looked up from germline, CDR1 is MNHEY and CDR2 is SVGAGI. The J segment lost 0 bases and the V segment lost 4 bases, leaving 3 bases of the junction unmatched. Treatment defined: randomized to nivolumab then ipilimumab (arm A) or the reverse (arm B). None of the patients previously received DNA-damaging chemotherapy. PBMC sorting kept live CD3+CD8+ cells without CD19 or CD56. The clonotype originates from a human donor with melanoma. The sequencing here drew on CD8+ T cells sorted from blood (inferred from file names), taken from a patient given nivolumab and ipilimumab in sequence. The chain carries TRBV6-5 and TRBJ1-3; 7 bases line up with TRBD1. The CDR3 loop reads CASSSTGDSGNTIYF. CDR3 coding DNA: TGTGCCAGCAGTTCTACAGGGGACTCTGGAAACACCATATATTTT.